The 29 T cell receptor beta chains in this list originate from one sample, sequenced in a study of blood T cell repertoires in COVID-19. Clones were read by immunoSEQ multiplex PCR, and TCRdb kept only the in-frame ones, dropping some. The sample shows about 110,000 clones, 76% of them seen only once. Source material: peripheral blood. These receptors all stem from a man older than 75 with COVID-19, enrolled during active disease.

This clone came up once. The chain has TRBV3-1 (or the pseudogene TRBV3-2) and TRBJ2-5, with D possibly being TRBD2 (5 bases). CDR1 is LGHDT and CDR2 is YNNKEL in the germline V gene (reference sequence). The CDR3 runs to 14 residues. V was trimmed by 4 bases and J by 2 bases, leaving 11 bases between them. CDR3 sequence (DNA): TGTGCCAGCAGCCTATCTGGAGGTCAAGAGACCCAGTACTTC. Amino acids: CASSLSGGQETQYF.

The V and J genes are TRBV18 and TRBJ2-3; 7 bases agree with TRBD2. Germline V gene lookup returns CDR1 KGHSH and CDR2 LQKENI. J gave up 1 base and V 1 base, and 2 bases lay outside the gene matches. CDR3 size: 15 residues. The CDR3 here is CASSPQTSGTDTQYF. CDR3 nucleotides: TGTGCCAGCTCACCACAAACTAGCGGCACAGATACGCAGTATTTT.

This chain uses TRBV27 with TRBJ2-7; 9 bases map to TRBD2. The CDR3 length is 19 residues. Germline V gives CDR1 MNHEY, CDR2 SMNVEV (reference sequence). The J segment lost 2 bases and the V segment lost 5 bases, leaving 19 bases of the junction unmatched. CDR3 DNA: TGTGCCAGCAGTACACGTGGACTAGCGCTACCCCGCGGAACCTACGAGCAGTACTTC. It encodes CASSTRGLALPRGTYEQYF.

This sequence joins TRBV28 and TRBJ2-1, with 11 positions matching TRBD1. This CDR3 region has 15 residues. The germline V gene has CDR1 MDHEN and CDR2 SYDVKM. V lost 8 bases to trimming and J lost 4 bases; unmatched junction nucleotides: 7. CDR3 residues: CASQNGQGAYNEQFF. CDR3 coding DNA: TGTGCCAGCCAAAATGGACAGGGGGCGTACAATGAGCAGTTCTTC.

This chain's CDR3 is CASSLIPQETQYF. As DNA, the CDR3 is TGTGCCAGCAGCTTAATTCCGCAAGAGACCCAGTACTTC. This chain links TRBV7-6 with TRBJ2-5; D not certain. The CDR3 contains 13 residues. Between the trimmed V and J ends, which lost 2 bases and 2 bases, there was a span of 6 bases. In germline, CDR1 is SGHVS, CDR2 FNYEAQ.

CDR3 sequence: CASSSPGQGIGDEQFF. The CDR3 nucleotides are TGTGCCAGCAGCTCGCCGGGACAGGGTATCGGGGATGAGCAGTTCTTC. The gene calls are TRBV13 and TRBJ2-1; TRBD1 matches at 9 bases. This CDR3 has 16 residues. CDR1 and CDR2 from the germline V gene are PRHDT and FYEKMQ (reference sequence). V gave up 4 bases and J gave up 8 bases; unmatched junction bases: 12.

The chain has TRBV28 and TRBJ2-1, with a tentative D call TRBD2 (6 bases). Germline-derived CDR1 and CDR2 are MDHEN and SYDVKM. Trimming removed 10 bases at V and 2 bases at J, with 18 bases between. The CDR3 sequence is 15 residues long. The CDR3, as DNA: TGTGCCACCCGACGTCCGGAGGGCCCCTACAATGAGCAGTTCTTC. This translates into CATRRPEGPYNEQFF.

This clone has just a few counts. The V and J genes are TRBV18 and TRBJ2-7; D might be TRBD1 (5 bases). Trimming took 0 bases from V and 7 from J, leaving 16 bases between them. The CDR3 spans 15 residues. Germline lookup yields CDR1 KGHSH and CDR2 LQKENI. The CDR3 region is CASSPPGPGAGEQYF. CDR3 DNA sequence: TGTGCCAGCTCACCACCGGGGCCTGGGGCAGGAGAGCAGTACTTC.

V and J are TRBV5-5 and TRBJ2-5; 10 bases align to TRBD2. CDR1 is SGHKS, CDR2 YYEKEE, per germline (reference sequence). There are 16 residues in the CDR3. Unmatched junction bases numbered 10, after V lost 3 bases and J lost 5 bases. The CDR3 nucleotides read TGTGCCAGCAGCTCTTCAGCGGGAGGGCCGCGGGAGACCCAGTACTTC. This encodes CASSSSAGGPRETQYF.

The CDR3 region is CASSWAPLVPGLSSYEQYF. CDR3 bases: TGCGCCAGCAGCTGGGCGCCCCTCGTACCAGGGTTGAGCTCCTACGAGCAGTACTTC. The chain couples TRBV5-1 to TRBJ2-7, with TRBD1 as a possible D gene (5 bases). V gave up 3 bases and J gave up 0 bases, with 25 bases separating them. CDR3 size: 19 residues. CDR1 SGHRS and CDR2 YFSETQ come from the germline V gene.

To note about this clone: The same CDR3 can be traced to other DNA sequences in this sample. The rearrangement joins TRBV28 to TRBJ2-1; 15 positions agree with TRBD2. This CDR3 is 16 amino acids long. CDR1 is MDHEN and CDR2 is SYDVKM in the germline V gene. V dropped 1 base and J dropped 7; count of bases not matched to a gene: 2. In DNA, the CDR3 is TGTGCCAGCAGTTTATATGGGACTAGCGGGAGGAATGAGCAGTTCTTC. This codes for CASSLYGTSGRNEQFF. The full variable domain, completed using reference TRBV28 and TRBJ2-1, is DVKVTQSSRYLVKRTGEKVFLECVQDMDHENMFWYRQDPGLGLRLIYFSYDVKMKEKGDIPEGYSVSREKKERFSLILESASTNQTSMYLCASSLYGTSGRNEQFFGPGTRLTVL.

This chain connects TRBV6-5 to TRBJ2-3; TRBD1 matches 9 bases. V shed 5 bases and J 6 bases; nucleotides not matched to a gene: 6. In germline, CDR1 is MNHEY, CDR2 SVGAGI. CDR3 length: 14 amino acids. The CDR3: CASSPNRGLDTQYF. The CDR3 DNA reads TGTGCCAGCAGTCCCAACAGGGGGCTCGATACGCAGTATTTT.

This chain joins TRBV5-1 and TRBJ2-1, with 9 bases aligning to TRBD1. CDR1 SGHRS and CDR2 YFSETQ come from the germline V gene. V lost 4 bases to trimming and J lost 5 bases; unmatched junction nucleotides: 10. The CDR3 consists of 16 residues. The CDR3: CASSRTGGAGNNEQFF. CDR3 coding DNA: TGCGCCAGCAGCCGCACAGGGGGCGCGGGGAACAATGAGCAGTTCTTC.

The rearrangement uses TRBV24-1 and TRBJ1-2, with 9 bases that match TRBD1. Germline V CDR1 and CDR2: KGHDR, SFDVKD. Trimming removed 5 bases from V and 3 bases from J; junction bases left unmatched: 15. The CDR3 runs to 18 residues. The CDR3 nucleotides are TGTGCCACCAGTGCCACAGGCGGGGACAGGGTCTCTTACTATGGCTACACCTTC. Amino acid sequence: CATSATGGDRVSYYGYTF.

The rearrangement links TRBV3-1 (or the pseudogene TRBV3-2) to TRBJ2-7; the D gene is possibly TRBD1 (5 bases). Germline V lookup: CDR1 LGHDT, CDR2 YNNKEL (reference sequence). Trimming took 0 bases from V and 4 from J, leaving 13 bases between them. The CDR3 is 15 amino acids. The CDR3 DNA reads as TGTGCCAGCAGCCAAGATCACCAGGGATTTTACGAGCAGTACTTC. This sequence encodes CASSQDHQGFYEQYF.

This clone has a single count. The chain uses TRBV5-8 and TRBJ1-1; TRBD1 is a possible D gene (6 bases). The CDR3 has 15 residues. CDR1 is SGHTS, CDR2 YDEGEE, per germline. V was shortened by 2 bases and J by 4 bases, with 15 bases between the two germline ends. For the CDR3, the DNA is TGTGCCAGCAGCTTTGCCCTCAACAGGGTCACTGAAGCTTTCTTT. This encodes CASSFALNRVTEAFF.

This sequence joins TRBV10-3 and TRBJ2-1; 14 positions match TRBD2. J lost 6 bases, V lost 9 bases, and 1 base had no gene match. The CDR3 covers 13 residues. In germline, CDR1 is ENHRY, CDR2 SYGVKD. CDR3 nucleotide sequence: TGTGCCATGGGACTAGCGGGAGCCAATGAGCAGTTCTTC. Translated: CAMGLAGANEQFF.

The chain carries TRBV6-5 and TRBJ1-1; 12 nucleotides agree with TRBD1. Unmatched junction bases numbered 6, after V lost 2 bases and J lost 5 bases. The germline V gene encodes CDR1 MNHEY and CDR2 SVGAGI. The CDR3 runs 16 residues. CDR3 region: CASSYRGTGGRTEAFF. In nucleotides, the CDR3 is TGTGCCAGCAGTTACCGCGGGACAGGGGGCCGAACTGAAGCTTTCTTT.

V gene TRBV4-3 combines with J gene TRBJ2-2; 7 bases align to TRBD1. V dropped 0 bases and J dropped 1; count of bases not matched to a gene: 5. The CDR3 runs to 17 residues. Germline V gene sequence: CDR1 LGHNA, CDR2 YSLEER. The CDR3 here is CASSQDWGTVNTGELFF. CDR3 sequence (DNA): TGCGCCAGCAGCCAAGATTGGGGGACAGTGAACACCGGGGAGCTGTTTTTT.

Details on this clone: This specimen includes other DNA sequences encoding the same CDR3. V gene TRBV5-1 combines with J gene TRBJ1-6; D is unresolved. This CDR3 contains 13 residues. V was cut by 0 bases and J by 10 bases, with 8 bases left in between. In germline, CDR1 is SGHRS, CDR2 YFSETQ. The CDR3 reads CASSLAGRSPLHF. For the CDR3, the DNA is TGCGCCAGCAGCTTGGCGGGAAGGTCACCCCTCCACTTT.

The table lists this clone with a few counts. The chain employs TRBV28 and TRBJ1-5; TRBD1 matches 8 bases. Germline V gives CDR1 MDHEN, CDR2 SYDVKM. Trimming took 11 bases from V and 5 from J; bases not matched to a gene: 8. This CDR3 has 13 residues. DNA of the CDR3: TGTGCCGGGACGACAGGGGTGGATCAGCCCCAGCATTTT. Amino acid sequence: CAGTTGVDQPQHF.

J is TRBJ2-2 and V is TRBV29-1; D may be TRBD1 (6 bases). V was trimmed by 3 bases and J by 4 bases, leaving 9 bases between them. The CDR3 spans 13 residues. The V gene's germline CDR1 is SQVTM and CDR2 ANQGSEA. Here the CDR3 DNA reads TGCAGCGTTGACAGGGGAGTCACCGGGGAGCTGTTTTTT. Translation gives CSVDRGVTGELFF.

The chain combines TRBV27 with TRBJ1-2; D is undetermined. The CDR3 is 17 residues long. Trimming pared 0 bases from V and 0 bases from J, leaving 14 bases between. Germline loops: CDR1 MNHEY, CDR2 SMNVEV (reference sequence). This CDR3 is CASSLSRQRATNYGYTF. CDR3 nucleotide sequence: TGTGCCAGCAGTTTATCCCGGCAGAGGGCGACTAACTATGGCTACACCTTC.

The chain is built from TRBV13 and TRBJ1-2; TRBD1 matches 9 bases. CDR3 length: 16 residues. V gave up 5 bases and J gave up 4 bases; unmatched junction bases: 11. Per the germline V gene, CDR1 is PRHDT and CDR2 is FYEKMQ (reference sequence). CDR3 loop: CASSPRDRVESYGYTF. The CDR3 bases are TGTGCCAGCAGCCCCCGGGACAGGGTGGAGAGCTATGGCTACACCTTC.

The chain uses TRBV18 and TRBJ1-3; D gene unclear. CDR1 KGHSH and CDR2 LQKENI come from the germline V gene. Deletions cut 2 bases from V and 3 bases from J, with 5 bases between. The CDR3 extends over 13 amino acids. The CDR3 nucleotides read TGTGCCAGCTCACCATCGGGTGGAAACACCATATATTTT. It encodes CASSPSGGNTIYF.

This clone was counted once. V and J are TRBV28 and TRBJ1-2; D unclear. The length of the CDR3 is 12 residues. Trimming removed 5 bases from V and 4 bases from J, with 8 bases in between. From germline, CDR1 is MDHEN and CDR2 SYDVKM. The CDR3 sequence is CASSGSPYGYTF. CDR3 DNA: TGTGCCAGCAGTGGGAGCCCCTATGGCTACACCTTC.

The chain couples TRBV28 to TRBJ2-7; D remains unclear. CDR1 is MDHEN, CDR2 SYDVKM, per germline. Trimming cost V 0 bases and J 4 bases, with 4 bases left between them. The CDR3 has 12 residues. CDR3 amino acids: CASSLWRYEQYF. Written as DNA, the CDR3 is TGTGCCAGCAGTTTATGGCGTTACGAGCAGTACTTC.

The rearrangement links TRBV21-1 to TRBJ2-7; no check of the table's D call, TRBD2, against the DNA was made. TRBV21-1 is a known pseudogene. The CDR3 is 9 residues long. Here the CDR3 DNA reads TGTGCCGGACTGTACGAGCAGTACTTC. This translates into CAGLYEQYF.

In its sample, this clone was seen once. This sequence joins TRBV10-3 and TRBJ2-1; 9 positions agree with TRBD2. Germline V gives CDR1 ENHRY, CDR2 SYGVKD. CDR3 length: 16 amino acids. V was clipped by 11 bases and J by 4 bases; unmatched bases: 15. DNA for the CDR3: TGTGCCTCTAAAGGGGTTGGGACTAGCTCTTACAATGAGCAGTTCTTC. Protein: CASKGVGTSSYNEQFF.